Each of the 5 T cell receptor beta chains below was sequenced from the same sample in a study of Ad26.COV2.S vaccination and SARS-CoV-2 variants. Noted treatment: 15 to 20 received Ad26.COV2.S at low or high dose, single or two shots; 5 received placebo; per-sample allocation not given. Vaccine and placebo recipients were sampled on day 63 after the first injection. Using immunoSEQ multiplex PCR, the repertoire was profiled, and TCRdb retains in-frame clones only, with some absent. The sample records fewer than 400,000 clones, about 85% being singletons. This material consisted of peripheral blood, taken in a trial of Ad26.COV2.S vaccine versus placebo. The receptors originated from a person aged 18-65 years who received the Ad26.COV2.S COVID-19 vaccine or a placebo.

The chain is built from TRBV5-6 and TRBJ1-6, with D hard to call. CDR3 length equals 12 residues. In germline, CDR1 is SGHDT, CDR2 YYEEEE. V was cut by 4 bases and J by 7 bases, with 6 bases left in between. DNA of the CDR3: TGTGCCAGCAGCCAGGAGAATTCACCCCTCCACTTT. Translating gives CASSQENSPLHF. The whole variable domain, filled in from reference TRBV5-6 and TRBJ1-6, reads DAGVTQSPTHLIKTRGQQVTLRCSPKSGHDTVSWYQQALGQGPQFIFQYYEEEERQRGNFPDRFSGHQFPNYSSELNVNALLLGDSALYLCASSQENSPLHFGNGTRLTVT.

The V call is TRBV7-6, the J call TRBJ2-3; 9 positions match TRBD2. The germline V gene encodes CDR1 SGHVS and CDR2 FNYEAQ. Germline trimming cut 5 bases from V and 2 bases from J; bases unmatched to any gene: 5. The CDR3 length is 15 residues. In DNA, the CDR3 is TGTGCCAGCAGCCAAAGCGGGGGGACCACAGATACGCAGTATTTT. Translating it yields CASSQSGGTTDTQYF.

The CDR3 is CASSLVQAYYGYTF. Written as DNA, the CDR3 is TGTGCCAGCAGCTTGGTGCAGGCTTACTATGGCTACACCTTC. The rearrangement joins TRBV5-6 to TRBJ1-2; the D is unclear. Germline CDR1 SGHDT, CDR2 YYEEEE. The CDR3 spans 14 residues. Between the trimmed V and J ends, which lost 0 bases and 3 bases, there was a span of 9 bases. Drawing the rest from reference TRBV5-6 and TRBJ1-2, the complete variable domain is DAGVTQSPTHLIKTRGQQVTLRCSPKSGHDTVSWYQQALGQGPQFIFQYYEEEERQRGNFPDRFSGHQFPNYSSELNVNALLLGDSALYLCASSLVQAYYGYTFGSGTRLTVV.

The V and J genes are TRBV10-2 and TRBJ2-7, with D unresolved. CDR1 and CDR2 (germline): WSHSY, SAAADI. The ends were cut back, 3 bases at V and 5 bases at J, with 8 bases in the middle. This CDR3 is built from 12 residues. The CDR3 DNA reads as TGCGCCAGCAGTGATTTCGGCGACGAGCAGTACTTC. Translated: CASSDFGDEQYF.

The V gene is TRBV6-1, the J gene TRBJ1-1, with D perhaps TRBD1 (5 bases). Trimming stripped 1 base from V and 2 bases from J, with 11 bases between. The CDR3 loop spans 15 amino acids. The germline V gene encodes CDR1 MNHNS and CDR2 SASEGT. CDR3 amino acids: CASSEGGRLNTEAFF. The CDR3 region has the DNA TGTGCCAGCAGTGAAGGGGGACGGCTTAACACTGAAGCTTTCTTT.